The 14 T cell receptor beta chains reported below all come from one sample, sequenced in a study of T cell repertoires in cytomegalovirus infection. TCRdb re-analysed the reads in MiXCR, keeping a single row per CDR3 protein. The sample yields 650,000 to 900,000 distinct CDR3 sequences, approximately 29% seen once. For these TCRs, the target antigens are not known. This material consisted of cultured CD8+ T cells from PBMCs, taken from culture after CMV antigen stimulation. The receptors were gathered from a human donor in good health (CMV status not recorded). Some clones in this sample may be carry-over from other donors' samples.

This clonotype was found a few times. The chain links TRBV29-1 to TRBJ2-2; D gene ambiguous. V was cut by 7 bases and J by 3 bases, with 6 bases left in between. Germline V CDR1 and CDR2: SQVTM, ANQGSEA. The CDR3 sequence is 11 residues long. The CDR3 nucleotides read TGCAGCGCCCCTTACACCGGGGAGCTGTTTTTT. Encoded protein: CSAPYTGELFF.

The chain combines TRBV6-2 or TRBV6-3 with TRBJ2-7; tentatively, D is TRBD1 (6 bases). The V and J ends lost 3 bases and 6 bases respectively, with 12 bases between them. The CDR3 contains 13 residues. Germline V gives CDR1 MNHEY, CDR2 SVGEGT. CDR3 DNA sequence: TGTGCCAGCAGTTATTCGGACAGTGGCGAGCAGTACGTC. It is translated as CASSYSDSGEQYV.

The chain carries TRBV5-4 and TRBJ2-7; TRBD2 might be the D (7 bases). CDR3 length: 15 amino acids. Germline V lookup: CDR1 SGHNT, CDR2 YYREEE (reference sequence). Trimming cost V 1 base and J 4 bases, with 15 bases left between them. CDR3 residues: CASSLLGGGIYEQYV. In DNA, the CDR3 is TGTGCCAGCAGCTTGTTGGGAGGGGGAATATACGAGCAGTACGTC.

This clonotype has just a few counts. V is TRBV29-1 and J is TRBJ1-1; D is unclear. The germline V and J ends were trimmed by 5 bases and 5 bases, with 9 bases remaining between them. Germline CDR1 is SQVTM and CDR2 is ANQGSEA. The CDR3 spans 11 residues. The CDR3 nucleotides are TGCAGCGTTCTCGGACGGACTGAAGCTTTCTTT. As protein: CSVLGRTEAFF.

This clonotype was found many times. J is TRBJ2-1 and V is TRBV7-8, with 9 bases identical to TRBD1. Trimming took 0 bases from V and 6 from J; bases not matched to a gene: 9. The CDR3 totals 17 residues. CDR1 and CDR2 from the germline V gene are SGHVS and FQNEAQ. The chain's CDR3 is CASSLAAGTGIRNEQFF. The CDR3 region has the DNA TGTGCCAGCAGCTTAGCCGCCGGGACAGGGATACGCAATGAGCAGTTCTTC.

This chain uses TRBV12-3 or TRBV12-4 with TRBJ1-1; no definite D call. V lost 2 bases and J 5 bases, leaving 12 bases between the germline ends. The CDR3 runs to 14 residues. In DNA form, the CDR3 reads TGTGCCAGCAGTTTAAAACCCGTTGGGACTGAAGCTTTCTTT. Amino acid sequence: CASSLKPVGTEAFF.

This clonotype was recorded a few times. This clone may be a read error of a much larger clone one base away. For the CDR3, the DNA is TGTGCCAGCAGTTATGCAACTAATGAAAAACTGTTTTTT. This sequence encodes CASSYATNEKLFF. The chain joins TRBV27 to TRBJ1-4; no definite D call. Trimming shortened V by 4 bases and J by 0 bases, and 3 bases separated the two germline ends. Germline assignment: CDR1 MNHEY and CDR2 SMNVEV (reference sequence). The CDR3 is 13 amino acids.

This clonotype was observed a few times. The CDR3 DNA sequence: TGTGCCAGCAGCTTGAGGCCCTTTAGGGGGCCGAACACTGAAGCTTTCTTT. It is translated as CASSLRPFRGPNTEAFF. The chain carries TRBV5-5 and TRBJ1-1; TRBD1 matches 7 bases. V shed 1 base and J 1 base; nucleotides not matched to a gene: 10. The CDR3 loop spans 17 amino acids. The V gene's germline CDR1 is SGHKS and CDR2 YYEKEE (reference sequence).

This clonotype appeared a few times. This chain links TRBV12-3 or TRBV12-4 with TRBJ2-7; the D gene is possibly TRBD2 (5 bases). The germline V and J ends were trimmed by 4 bases and 6 bases, with 7 bases remaining between them. The CDR3 sequence is 11 residues long. DNA for the CDR3: TGTGCCAGCAGTTCGGGGAGCGAGCAGTACGTC. It yields the protein CASSSGSEQYV.

This chain joins TRBV6-1 and TRBJ2-1; TRBD2 matches 10 bases. V dropped 2 bases and J dropped 0; count of bases not matched to a gene: 7. Germline V gives CDR1 MNHNS, CDR2 SASEGT. There are 18 residues in the CDR3. CDR3 sequence reads: CASSEPLSGGYSYNEQFF. The CDR3 DNA sequence: TGTGCCAGCAGTGAACCCCTTAGCGGGGGGTACTCCTACAATGAGCAGTTCTTC.

The chain has TRBV20-1 and TRBJ2-2; 8 nucleotides match TRBD1. The CDR3 runs 14 residues. Germline trimming cut 5 bases from V and 1 base from J; bases unmatched to any gene: 3. Germline V gives CDR1 DFQATT, CDR2 SNEGSKA (reference sequence). In DNA form, the CDR3 reads TGCAGTGCTCCAGACAGGGGGAACACCGGGGAGCTGTTTTTT. It codes for CSAPDRGNTGELFF.

The genes are TRBV12-3 or TRBV12-4 and TRBJ2-2; D is uncertain. V shed 6 bases and J shed 4 bases, with 18 bases lying between them. The CDR3 has 16 amino acids. CDR3 nucleotides: TGTGCCAGCAGCCCCTCTTGGGGTAGGAGCACCGGGGAGCTGTTTTTT. Protein product: CASSPSWGRSTGELFF.

This clonotype occurred a few times. The V gene is TRBV10-2, the J gene TRBJ2-6, with 12 bases aligning to TRBD1. In germline, CDR1 is WSHSY, CDR2 SAAADI. This CDR3 spans 20 amino acids. Unmatched junction bases numbered 14, after V lost 8 bases and J lost 0 bases. The CDR3: CASSEPGDRGRYSGANVLTF. The CDR3 region has the DNA TGCGCCAGCTCTGAACCGGGGGACAGGGGGCGATACTCTGGGGCCAACGTCCTGACTTTC.

The rearrangement joins TRBV7-6 to TRBJ1-1, with a weak D call TRBD1 (6 bases). V lost 1 base to trimming and J lost 8 bases, with 20 bases between them. This CDR3 contains 16 residues. Germline V CDR1 and CDR2: SGHVS, FNYEAQ. In nucleotides, the CDR3 is TGTGCCAGCAGCTTAGATGAGGGGGGATTTCCATTAGAAGCTTTCTTT. This encodes CASSLDEGGFPLEAFF.